This T cell receptor (beta chain) was documented in a study of radiation and T cells in renal cell carcinoma. The time point: baseline pretreatment blood. Sample treatment: 15 Gy SBRT to primary tumor, nephrectomy 4 weeks later. This renal cell carcinoma was of the clear cell type. After removal of 6 bases from V and 0 bases from J, the junction contained 6 bases not matched to a gene. CDR1 is MNHEY and CDR2 is SVGAGI in the germline V gene. The CDR3 contains 15 residues. Method: immunoSEQ multiplex PCR; TCRdb's copy keeps in-frame clones and lacks some. The top ten hold about 4% of the sample, which has approximately 150,000 clones, roughly nine tenths seen once.

The chain carries TRBV6-5 and TRBJ1-1, with TRBD1 matching 8 bases. This specimen consisted of blood, obtained from a patient whose treatment included radiotherapy and nephrectomy. The TCR comes from a woman aged 70 to 79 with renal cell carcinoma. This chain's CDR3 is CASRPTGGMNTEAFF. CDR3 sequence (DNA): TGTGCCAGCAGACCTACAGGGGGAATGAACACTGAAGCTTTCTTT.